Shown below are 3 T cell receptor beta chains from a single sample sequenced in a study of PD-1 blockade in classical Hodgkin lymphoma (dated by TCRdb to the early 2020s). In light of the paper, this sample's time point label describes: cycle 1 day 1 (C1D1), immediately before nivolumab initiation. Relapse after autologous stem cell transplantation had occurred in all trial patients, and cohorts A, B and C were distinguished by prior brentuximab vedotin exposure. A Miltenyi CD4+ T cell isolation kit was used for magnetic negative selection to purify CD4+ T cells from thawed PBMCs. Libraries were prepared through the immunoSEQ multiplex PCR assay. Drawn from immuneACCESS, this table holds only the in-frame rearrangements with V and J called that TCRdb kept. Clones are partly lost; checked studies trace under half to an unresolved V gene and leave the rest unexplained. This sample gives roughly 1,900 clones in total; 86% of them show up just once. The ten most abundant clones make up roughly 1.5% of the sample.

The sequences come from CD4+ T cells from blood, collected at baseline. These receptors were collected from a human donor with classical Hodgkin lymphoma.

The J gene is TRBJ2-7, the V gene TRBV5-1; D assignment may be TRBD1 or TRBD2 (5 bases each). V lost 5 bases, J lost 3 bases, and 12 bases lay in between. The CDR3 totals 13 residues. The germline CDR1 and CDR2 sequences are SGHRS and YFSETQ. The CDR3 is CASRPTGRYEQYF. CDR3 sequence (DNA): TGCGCCAGCAGGCCTACGGGGCGCTACGAGCAGTACTTC.

This clone was recorded once. The chain has TRBV9 and TRBJ2-2, with 8 nucleotides matching TRBD2. Germline V gene lookup returns CDR1 SGDLS and CDR2 YYNGEE. With 5 bases clipped from V and 2 bases from J, the junction kept 5 bases outside the gene matches. The CDR3 has 15 amino acids. The CDR3 here is CASRRSGGNTGELFF. The CDR3 nucleotides read TGTGCCAGCAGAAGGAGCGGGGGAAACACCGGGGAGCTGTTTTTT.

The chain joins TRBV5-8 to TRBJ2-5; D may match TRBD1 or TRBD2 (6 bases each). CDR1 SGHTS and CDR2 YDEGEE come from the germline V gene. CDR3 size: 15 residues. The V and J ends lost 1 base and 4 bases respectively, with 14 bases between them. DNA of the CDR3: TGTGCCAGCAGCTTGCCGGGGGCGCCCCGAGAGACCCAGTACTTC. Its translation: CASSLPGAPRETQYF.